This entry features one T cell receptor (beta chain) sequence. Germline V gene sequence: CDR1 SGHRS, CDR2 YFSETQ. The CDR3 is 14 residues long. Using a J-beta primer mix together with a sample-barcoded 5' primer, a second PCR was run for about 6 to 11 cycles. In TCRdb, the 5' RACE reads were re-called with MiXCR into one record per CDR3 protein. The table includes some 1,500,000 distinct CDR3 sequences, approximately 43% detected once. The record originates from a study of blood T cells in healthy people across ages. This chain connects TRBV5-1 to TRBJ2-1, with D tentatively TRBD1 (6 bases). The J call may be faulty, since TRBJ2-7 better matches the DNA end. The TCR comes from a young woman in good health. Sequenced sample: blood. Here the CDR3 reads CASSLESGDNEQYF. CDR3 bases: TGCGCCAGCAGCTTGGAGTCAGGGGACAATGAGCAGTACTTC.